The clone carrying this T cell receptor beta chain occurred many times. Its antigen is unidentified. This sample was included in a study of CD8 T cells in ankylosing spondylitis. Notes on the study in general: A TCR beta motif of roughly 8 highly homologous variants appeared characteristic of ankylosing spondylitis blood.

Per the germline V gene, CDR1 is SGHRS and CDR2 is YFSETQ. V was pared by 3 bases and J by 10 bases, with 23 bases between. CDR3 size: 16 residues. TCRdb processed the 5' RACE reads anew with MiXCR; each CDR3 protein has one entry. The repertoire holds around 490,000 distinct CDR3 sequences, with roughly 5.2% as singletons. The clonotype was recovered from a male donor with ankylosing spondylitis. The sample taken for sequencing was blood, either unsorted or a sorted T cell fraction (not recorded which). The chain is built from TRBV5-1 and TRBJ2-1; D is possibly TRBD2 (5 bases). The CDR3 loop is CASSSGRAASEREQFF. CDR3 DNA sequence: TGCGCCAGCAGCTCCGGGCGGGCTGCCTCAGAAAGGGAGCAGTTCTTC. Based on the CDR3 plus reference TRBV5-1 and TRBJ2-1, the full variable domain is KAGVTQTPRYLIKTRGQQVTLSCSPISGHRSVSWYQQTPGQGLQFLFEYFSETQRNKGNFPGRFSGRQFSNSRSEMNVSTLELGDSALYLCASSSGRAASEREQFFGPGTRLTVL.